This passage covers 13 T cell receptor beta chains from one sample sequenced in a study of identical twins. Each CDR3 protein is one row after TCRdb ran MiXCR on the 5' RACE reads. Of hundreds of thousands of distinct CDR3 sequences in the sample, under 9% were seen once. Separately, the same data were catalogued under a study of yellow fever vaccine responses in identical twins.

Sequencing was done on a sample of PBMCs. These receptors came from a young woman in good health.

This clonotype was detected only a few times. This chain joins TRBV4-3 and TRBJ2-1; D possibly corresponds to TRBD2 (5 bases). V lost 0 bases, J lost 2 bases, and 14 bases lay in between. There are 17 residues in the CDR3. In germline, CDR1 is LGHNA, CDR2 YSLEER. In DNA form, the CDR3 reads TGCGCCAGCAGCCAAGAATGGGTAGCGCCCACCTACAATGAGCAGTTCTTC. Protein product: CASSQEWVAPTYNEQFF.

This chain links TRBV10-1 with TRBJ2-7; D is possibly TRBD1 or TRBD2 (5 bases each). The CDR3 totals 15 residues. Germline CDR1 WNHNN, CDR2 SYGVQD (reference sequence). Deletions cut 8 bases from V and 0 bases from J, with 17 bases between. In nucleotides, the CDR3 is TGCGCCAGCTCTCGAGGGGATACGAGCTCCTACGAGCAGTACTTC. Translated, it gives CASSRGDTSSYEQYF.

Only a few counts were recorded for this clonotype. J is TRBJ2-1 and V is TRBV7-9, with 11 bases lining up with TRBD2. This CDR3 has 17 amino acids. CDR1 is SEHNR and CDR2 is FQNEAQ in the germline V gene (reference sequence). J gave up 8 bases and V 1 base, and 10 bases lay outside the gene matches. The CDR3 here is CASSLVALAGVEDEQFF. The CDR3 nucleotides are TGTGCCAGCAGCTTAGTTGCACTAGCGGGAGTTGAGGATGAGCAGTTCTTC. Full variable domain (outside the CDR3, taken from reference TRBV7-9 and TRBJ2-1): DTGVSQNPRHKITKRGQNVTFRCDPISEHNRLYWYRQTLGQGPEFLTYFQNEAQLEKSRLLSDRFSAERPKGSFSTLEIQRTEQGDSAMYLCASSLVALAGVEDEQFFGPGTRLTVL.

This clonotype was seen only a few times. CDR3 region: CASYPGGYEQYF. The CDR3 DNA is TGTGCCAGCTATCCTGGAGGGTACGAGCAGTACTTC. The rearrangement links TRBV11-2 to TRBJ2-7, with D possibly matching TRBD2 (6 bases). Per the germline V gene, CDR1 is SGHAT and CDR2 is FQNNGV. This CDR3 has 12 amino acids. V was cut by 8 bases and J by 4 bases, with 12 bases left in between.

The V call is TRBV10-3, the J call TRBJ1-2; D is unclear. This CDR3 is built from 13 residues. From germline, CDR1 is ENHRY and CDR2 SYGVKD. The ends were cut back, 0 bases at V and 8 bases at J, with 10 bases in the middle. The CDR3 coding sequence is TGTGCCATCAGTGAGTCTGTCCGTTCGGGCTACACCTTC. Its translation is CAISESVRSGYTF.

This clonotype has a count of ten or more. V is TRBV2 and J is TRBJ2-4; D remains ambiguous. The CDR3 totals 12 residues. Germline loops: CDR1 SNHLY, CDR2 FYNNEI. The V gene lost 11 bases and the J gene lost 0 bases, with 8 bases spanning the gap. The CDR3 protein is CAQALAKNIQYF. For the CDR3, the DNA is TGTGCCCAGGCCCTAGCCAAAAACATTCAGTACTTC.

This clonotype occurred many times. The rearrangement uses TRBV29-1 and TRBJ2-5, with D perhaps assigned TRBD1 or TRBD2 (5 bases each). Germline CDR1 SQVTM, CDR2 ANQGSEA. V was pared by 3 bases and J by 3 bases, with 11 bases between. The CDR3 sequence is 13 residues long. This CDR3 reads CSVDEGLEETQYF. The CDR3 DNA sequence: TGCAGCGTTGACGAGGGGTTGGAAGAGACCCAGTACTTC.

This clonotype showed up just a few times. This rearrangement joins TRBV7-8 to TRBJ2-1, with TRBD2 matching over 7 bases. The CDR3 extends over 15 amino acids. J was trimmed by 7 bases and V by 1 base; bases with no gene match: 7. Germline V gives CDR1 SGHVS, CDR2 FQNEAQ. CDR3 sequence reads: CASSLVAGEWNEQFF. CDR3 bases: TGTGCCAGCAGCTTAGTTGCGGGGGAGTGGAATGAGCAGTTCTTC.

This clonotype was counted between two and nine times. This rearrangement joins TRBV4-3 to TRBJ2-7; 12 bases line up with TRBD1. The CDR3 is made up of 17 amino acids. Per germline, CDR1 LGHNA and CDR2 YSLEER. The junction had 9 bases not matched to a gene; V was cut back by 1 base and J by 5 bases. This CDR3 is CASSQGGGDRGPDEQYF. The DNA for the CDR3 is TGCGCCAGCAGCCAAGGTGGGGGGGACAGGGGGCCGGACGAGCAGTACTTC.

This clonotype was counted many times. This sequence joins TRBV12-3 or TRBV12-4 and TRBJ2-6; D is ambiguous. CDR3 length: 16 residues. Deletions cut 5 bases from V and 0 bases from J, with 11 bases between. CDR3 DNA sequence: TGTGCCAGCAGTGTCTTCTTGGACTCTGGGGCCAACGTCCTGACTTTC. Amino acid sequence: CASSVFLDSGANVLTF.

The chain employs TRBV6-1 and TRBJ2-1; 11 positions agree with TRBD2. The CDR3 spans 15 residues. Germline V gene data show CDR1 as MNHNS and CDR2 as SASEGT. V shed 2 bases and J 5 bases; nucleotides not matched to a gene: 2. DNA for the CDR3: TGTGCCAGCAGTGAACTAGCGGGAGGACACAATGAGCAGTTCTTC. It codes for CASSELAGGHNEQFF.

This clonotype has only a few counts. This chain uses TRBV7-6 with TRBJ2-2, with TRBD2 identical over 7 bases. CDR3 length equals 16 residues. Germline lookup yields CDR1 SGHVS and CDR2 FNYEAQ. The junction had 7 bases not matched to a gene; V was cut back by 1 base and J by 5 bases. CDR3 loop: CASSLVPAGSTGELFF. Here the CDR3 DNA reads TGTGCCAGCAGCTTAGTTCCAGCGGGAAGTACCGGGGAGCTGTTTTTT.

This chain links TRBV12-3 or TRBV12-4 with TRBJ2-7; no firm D call. The V gene lost 6 bases and the J gene lost 2 bases, with 14 bases spanning the gap. The CDR3 totals 14 residues. In DNA form, the CDR3 reads TGTGCCAGCAGCGTCGGAACCGTGACCTACGAGCAGTACTTC. As protein: CASSVGTVTYEQYF.